The next 17 T cell receptor beta chains were all read from a single sample in a study of identical twins. TCRdb re-called the 5' RACE reads through MiXCR, storing one row per CDR3 protein. The table records roughly 220,000 distinct CDR3 sequences, 5.5% to 7.5% of them present only once. The same specimen was also included in a second study, on T cells expressing NK-cell markers.

The sequencing sample was made of CD8+ T cells sorted from blood. Receptors originate from a woman between 18 and 29 years old in good health.

This clonotype was counted ten times or more. The chain has TRBV6-5 and TRBJ1-2; the D gene is possibly TRBD1 (5 bases). Germline assignment: CDR1 MNHEY and CDR2 SVGAGI. V was clipped by 3 bases and J by 2 bases, with 7 bases between them. The CDR3 covers 13 residues. The CDR3 spells CASSYGGNYGYTF. Written as DNA, the CDR3 is TGTGCCAGCAGTTATGGGGGGAACTATGGCTACACCTTC.

In its sample, this clonotype was seen a few times. The chain recombines TRBV29-1 with TRBJ2-1; 7 bases match TRBD1. V was clipped by 1 base and J by 7 bases; unmatched bases: 7. Per the germline V gene, CDR1 is SQVTM and CDR2 is ANQGSEA. The CDR3 contains 14 residues. CDR3 sequence reads: CSVEGTGYWNEQFF. Here the CDR3 DNA reads TGCAGCGTTGAAGGGACAGGTTATTGGAATGAGCAGTTCTTC.

The CDR3 DNA reads TGCGCCAGCAGCCAAGATCTTAACGGGGGACTCACCGGGGAGCTGTTTTTT. This gives the protein CASSQDLNGGLTGELFF. V usage is TRBV4-3 and J usage is TRBJ2-2, with D perhaps matching TRBD2 (6 bases). V was shortened by 0 bases and J by 4 bases, with 15 bases between the two germline ends. The CDR3 consists of 17 residues. Germline V gene lookup returns CDR1 LGHNA and CDR2 YSLEER.

This clonotype has ten or more counts. J is TRBJ1-1 and V is TRBV5-1, with 8 bases matching TRBD1. The trim removed 2 bases at V and 3 bases at J, leaving 3 bases unmatched. Germline CDR1 SGHRS, CDR2 YFSETQ. The CDR3 length is 14 residues. The CDR3 region has the DNA TGCGCCAGCAGCTTCGGACAGGGCCACACTGAAGCTTTCTTT. This codes for CASSFGQGHTEAFF.

This clonotype was counted only a few times. This chain links TRBV4-2 with TRBJ2-2; no definite D call. V lost 0 bases to trimming and J lost 4 bases, with 6 bases between them. Germline CDR1 and CDR2: LGHNA and YNFKEQ. The CDR3 extends over 14 amino acids. CDR3: CASSQEMTTGELFF. The DNA for the CDR3 is TGTGCCAGCAGCCAAGAAATGACCACCGGGGAGCTGTTTTTT.

This clonotype was observed a handful of times. The rearrangement links TRBV12-5 to TRBJ2-2; D is possibly TRBD1 or TRBD2 (5 bases each). V was shortened by 2 bases and J by 4 bases, with 14 bases between the two germline ends. The CDR3 runs 16 residues. Per the germline V gene, CDR1 is LGHNT and CDR2 is FRNRAP. CDR3 DNA sequence: TGTGCTAGTGGTTTGCAGCTGCGAGGGGCCACCGGGGAGCTGTTTTTT. Amino acid sequence: CASGLQLRGATGELFF.

The gene calls are TRBV29-1 and TRBJ2-1; TRBD2 matches 7 bases. Germline CDR1 is SQVTM and CDR2 is ANQGSEA. J was trimmed by 8 bases and V by 4 bases; bases with no gene match: 8. The CDR3 contains 13 residues. The CDR3 spells CSVVGGSLDEQFF. Written as DNA, the CDR3 is TGCAGCGTTGTTGGCGGGAGTTTGGATGAGCAGTTCTTC.

The chain combines TRBV20-1 with TRBJ2-3; 9 nucleotides match TRBD2. Germline trimming cut 5 bases from V and 2 bases from J; bases unmatched to any gene: 8. The CDR3 has 15 amino acids. CDR1 and CDR2 (germline): DFQATT, SNEGSKA (reference sequence). This chain's CDR3 is CSAFLAGTVTDTQYF. The CDR3 coding sequence is TGCAGTGCTTTTCTAGCGGGGACAGTCACAGATACGCAGTATTTT.

This clonotype showed up many times. Germline and junction disagree at one end, which may indicate a read error. The rearrangement joins TRBV7-9 to TRBJ2-7; D perhaps matches TRBD2 (5 bases). The CDR3 contains 11 residues. The germline gives CDR1 SEHNR, CDR2 FQNEAQ (reference sequence). CDR3 region: CASSLAHEQYF. In DNA, the CDR3 is TGTGCCAGCAGTTTAGCGCACGAGCAGTACTTC.

J is TRBJ1-1 and V is TRBV20-1, with D tentatively TRBD1 (5 bases). Germline V lookup: CDR1 DFQATT, CDR2 SNEGSKA (reference sequence). This CDR3 has 15 residues. The V and J ends lost 6 bases and 4 bases respectively, with 21 bases between them. The CDR3 reads CSARGGDLRGTEAFF. CDR3 DNA: TGCAGTGCCCGGGGGGGGGACCTTCGGGGCACTGAAGCTTTCTTT.

This sequence joins TRBV19 and TRBJ1-3; no definite D call. From germline, CDR1 is LNHDA and CDR2 SQIVND (reference sequence). This CDR3 contains 13 residues. The V gene lost 5 bases and the J gene lost 2 bases, with 7 bases spanning the gap. The CDR3: CASSPGAGNTIYF. As DNA, the CDR3 is TGTGCCAGTAGTCCCGGGGCTGGAAACACCATATATTTT.

This clonotype was seen at least ten times. The rearrangement uses TRBV9 and TRBJ1-1, with unresolved D. V shed 5 bases and J shed 1 base, with 9 bases lying between them. Germline V gene sequence: CDR1 SGDLS, CDR2 YYNGEE. The CDR3 consists of 13 residues. The CDR3 DNA reads TGTGCCAGCAGTGAGGGAGGGAACACTGAAGCTTTCTTT. This sequence encodes CASSEGGNTEAFF.

This clonotype was counted at least ten times. J is TRBJ2-7 and V is TRBV30; D remains ambiguous. Germline V lookup: CDR1 GTSNPN, CDR2 SVGIG (reference sequence). The CDR3 has 11 amino acids. Trimming took off 0 bases at V and 6 bases at J, with 6 bases between the two ends. The CDR3 sequence is CAWSVSLEQYF. CDR3 coding DNA: TGTGCCTGGAGTGTATCCCTCGAGCAGTACTTC.

The chain couples TRBV4-3 to TRBJ2-2, with 9 bases matching TRBD2. Germline V gene lookup returns CDR1 LGHNA and CDR2 YSLEER. The trim removed 0 bases at V and 2 bases at J, leaving 7 bases unmatched. The CDR3 loop spans 18 amino acids. CDR3 coding DNA: TGCGCCAGCAGCCAAGACGGCCTAGCGGGGAGCAACACCGGGGAGCTGTTTTTT. Translation gives CASSQDGLAGSNTGELFF.

This clonotype came up a few times. The V and J genes are TRBV24-1 and TRBJ2-1; no firm D call. The CDR3 is made up of 13 amino acids. Trimming shortened V by 9 bases and J by 6 bases, and 14 bases separated the two germline ends. The germline V gene has CDR1 KGHDR and CDR2 SFDVKD. DNA of the CDR3: TGTGCCACCTCTCCCCCGGCTTCCAATGAGCAGTTCTTC. Translation: CATSPPASNEQFF.

This clonotype was counted ten times or more. V usage is TRBV20-1 and J usage is TRBJ1-1; D perhaps matches TRBD1 (6 bases). Germline loops: CDR1 DFQATT, CDR2 SNEGSKA (reference sequence). Deletions cut 6 bases from V and 0 bases from J, with 20 bases between. The CDR3 spans 16 residues. In DNA, the CDR3 is TGCAGTGCCACGGGGGCCAGGGAGAGTTTGAACACTGAAGCTTTCTTT. Its translation is CSATGARESLNTEAFF.

This clonotype was detected ten times or more. The CDR3 region is CASRAGTSVTYF. The CDR3, as DNA: TGTGCCAGCAGAGCCGGGACTAGCGTTACATACTTC. This chain links TRBV12-3 or TRBV12-4 with TRBJ2-7; TRBD2 matches at 10 bases. After removal of 6 bases from V and 13 bases from J, the junction contained 9 bases not matched to a gene. This CDR3 contains 12 residues.